These 7 T cell receptor beta chains originate from one sample sequenced in a study of siplizumab effects on memory and regulatory T cells (dated by TCRdb to the late 2010s). The receptor library was made with the immunoSEQ multiplex PCR assay. Held by TCRdb, this immuneACCESS table contains in-frame sequences only and omits some clones. Under half of the omission traces to an unresolved V gene where checked; the cause of the rest is unknown. The sample table contains 95,000 to 110,000 clones; only one count was recorded for over 90% of them. Together, the top ten hold 0.62% of the sample. Sequencing input: Tregs sorted from blood. The receptors derive from a human donor in good health.

This rearrangement joins TRBV7-2 to TRBJ2-1, with 7 bases identical to TRBD1. The CDR3 loop spans 16 amino acids. Per germline, CDR1 SGHTA and CDR2 FQGNSA. The V gene end was trimmed by 5 bases and the J gene end by 6 bases; junction bases not matched to a gene: 13. The CDR3 sequence: CASSTQPGTVSNEQFF. CDR3 coding DNA: TGTGCCAGCAGCACCCAGCCGGGGACAGTCTCCAATGAGCAGTTCTTC.

The rearrangement joins TRBV6-6 to TRBJ1-4, with a possible D match to TRBD1 (6 bases). This CDR3 is 12 amino acids long. CDR1 and CDR2 (germline): MNHNY, SVGAGI (reference sequence). The ends were cut back, 8 bases at V and 7 bases at J, with 11 bases in the middle. This CDR3 is CASRDNVEKLFF. DNA for the CDR3: TGTGCCAGCCGGGACAACGTTGAAAAACTGTTTTTT.

The chain combines TRBV9 with TRBJ2-3; 8 positions agree with TRBD2. Germline-derived CDR1 and CDR2 are SGDLS and YYNGEE. J was trimmed by 2 bases and V by 5 bases; bases with no gene match: 4. The CDR3 sequence is 14 residues long. The CDR3 sequence: CASSAGGTTDTQYF. CDR3 nucleotides: TGTGCCAGCAGTGCGGGGGGAACCACAGATACGCAGTATTTT.

The chain couples TRBV29-1 to TRBJ2-5; unclear D gene. This CDR3 has 12 residues. V dropped 1 base and J dropped 7 bases, with 10 bases sitting between them. Germline V gives CDR1 SQVTM, CDR2 ANQGSEA. CDR3 nucleotides: TGCAGCGTTGAAGTGAGTGTTGGGACCCAGTACTTC. Translating gives CSVEVSVGTQYF.

The genes are TRBV19 and TRBJ1-5; 8 positions agree with TRBD1. The CDR3 is 17 residues long. V lost 3 bases and J lost 6; bases outside the gene matches: 13. CDR1 and CDR2 from the germline V gene are LNHDA and SQIVND (reference sequence). In DNA, the CDR3 is TGTGCCAGTAGTATCAGATCCGGACAGGGAAGGACTCAGCCCCAGCATTTT. Protein: CASSIRSGQGRTQPQHF.

The chain is built from TRBV18 and TRBJ2-2; 12 bases map to TRBD2. The germline V gene has CDR1 KGHSH and CDR2 LQKENI. The J segment lost 5 bases and the V segment lost 4 bases, leaving 5 bases of the junction unmatched. CDR3 length: 16 amino acids. CDR3 region: CASSLLAGGTTGELFF. The CDR3, as DNA: TGTGCCAGCTCACTTCTAGCGGGAGGGACGACCGGGGAGCTGTTTTTT.

This clone has just a few counts. This chain links TRBV25-1 with TRBJ1-6, with D perhaps TRBD1 (6 bases). Per the germline V gene, CDR1 is MGHDK and CDR2 is SYGVNS. V was trimmed by 2 bases and J by 11 bases, leaving 16 bases between them. CDR3 length: 15 amino acids. The CDR3 loop reads CASSEIDRPGTPLHF. CDR3 sequence (DNA): TGTGCCAGCAGTGAAATAGACAGGCCTGGGACACCCCTCCACTTT.